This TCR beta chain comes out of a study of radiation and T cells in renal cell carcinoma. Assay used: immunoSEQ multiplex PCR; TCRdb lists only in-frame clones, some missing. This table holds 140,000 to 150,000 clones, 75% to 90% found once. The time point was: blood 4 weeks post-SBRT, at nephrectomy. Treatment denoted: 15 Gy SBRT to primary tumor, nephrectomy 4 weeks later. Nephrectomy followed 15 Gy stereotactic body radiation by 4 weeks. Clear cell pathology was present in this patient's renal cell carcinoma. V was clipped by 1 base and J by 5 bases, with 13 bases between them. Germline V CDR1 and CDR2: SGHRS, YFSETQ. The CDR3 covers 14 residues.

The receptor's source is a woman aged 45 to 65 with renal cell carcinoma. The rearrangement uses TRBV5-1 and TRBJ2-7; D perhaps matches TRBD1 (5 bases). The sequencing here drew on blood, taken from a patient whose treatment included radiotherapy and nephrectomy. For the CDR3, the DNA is TGCGCCAGCAGCTTGATCCTAGGGGCCGACGAGCAGTACTTC. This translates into CASSLILGADEQYF.